This T cell receptor beta chain was identified in a study of T cells in Graves' hyperthyroidism and ophthalmopathy. CDR3 size: 17 residues. The V and J ends lost 5 bases and 0 bases, in that order; junction bases with no gene match: 12. Germline V gene data show CDR1 as SEHNR and CDR2 as FQNEAQ (reference sequence). From less than 13 ml of fresh peripheral blood, PBMCs were isolated. Amplified TCR beta CDR3 regions came from RNA transcripts. An initial round of RT-PCR targeting the TCR CDR3 relied on the HTBI primer set. TCRdb reprocessed the multiplex PCR reads with MiXCR, giving one entry per CDR3 protein. The sample consists of about 740,000 distinct CDR3 sequences, 14% of them appearing once.

The sample consisted of blood. V gene TRBV7-9 combines with J gene TRBJ2-5, with 7 bases fitting TRBD2. This TCR derives from a woman aged 18-35 years with Graves' hyperthyroidism. The CDR3 is CASSQDPWGGNQETQYF. The CDR3 bases are TGTGCCAGCAGCCAAGATCCGTGGGGGGGGAACCAAGAGACCCAGTACTTC.